This T cell receptor (beta chain) is drawn from a study of control samples from healthy donors and cancer patients. This CDR3 region has 15 residues. CDR1 and CDR2 from the germline V gene are LGHNA and YNFKEQ. Trimming removed 0 bases at V and 5 bases at J, with 12 bases between. The repertoire was sequenced with immunoSEQ multiplex PCR; TCRdb's copy has only in-frame clones and lacks some. The table shows roughly 88,000 clones, with around four fifths occurring only once. This receptor was taken from a man aged 30 to 39 in good health. V is TRBV4-2 and J is TRBJ2-3; perhaps TRBD2 as D (6 bases). The material sequenced was blood. The CDR3 reads CASSQDSGGRDTQYF. Written as DNA, the CDR3 is TGTGCCAGCAGCCAAGATTCCGGGGGTCGAGATACGCAGTATTTT.